This record covers a single TCR beta chain. These data come from a study of blood T cell repertoires in COVID-19. This CDR3 is 15 amino acids long. Trimming took 5 bases from V and 1 from J, leaving 14 bases between them. Germline CDR1 reads LGHDT; CDR2 reads YNNKEL (reference sequence). Produced via immunoSEQ multiplex PCR; TCRdb's table is partial and in-frame only. This table holds roughly 200,000 clones, around 86% found once. The sample taken for sequencing was PBMCs or T cells enriched from blood (not recorded which). The clonotype was recovered from a middle-aged woman with acute COVID-19. The chain joins TRBV3-1 (or the pseudogene TRBV3-2) to TRBJ1-1, with a tentative D call TRBD1 (6 bases). The CDR3 region is CASSAPGAGNTEAFF. The CDR3, as DNA: TGTGCCAGCAGCGCACCAGGGGCGGGGAACACTGAAGCTTTCTTT.